The table lists the clone carrying this TCR beta chain with many counts. The antigen remains undetermined. The CDR3 has 16 residues. Germline-derived CDR1 and CDR2 are MRHNA and SNTAGT. The V and J ends lost 2 bases and 7 bases respectively, with 18 bases between them. Amplification of TCR beta CDR3 regions used RNA as the template. The study used the HTBI primer set for a first-round RT-PCR of the TCR CDR3. TCRdb fed the multiplex PCR reads into MiXCR, producing one record per CDR3 protein. The top ten hold 9.2% of the sample, which has about 360,000 distinct CDR3 sequences, roughly 13% seen once. The sample belongs to a study of T cells in Graves' hyperthyroidism and ophthalmopathy. Study-level points and caveats: With a median lead of around 5.9 months before onset, the model predicted ophthalmopathy. Within blood appeared most thyroid clonotypes that had expanded above 0.001.

Uncontrolled infection, other autoimmune disease, pregnancy or lactation excluded patients. The study based diagnoses on clinical symptoms, serum thyroxine and TRAb, thyroid ultrasound and orbital computed tomography. This sequence was found in a woman under 30 with Graves' hyperthyroidism. Sequences were obtained from blood. This chain uses TRBV6-4 with TRBJ1-5; D unclear. This chain's CDR3 is CASSDPEVARQQPQHF. CDR3 bases: TGTGCCAGCAGTGACCCCGAGGTGGCCAGGCAACAGCCCCAGCATTTT.